One and the same sample provided the 3 T cell receptor beta chains below, sequenced in a study of shared clonotypes between healthy human individuals. Assay: immunoSEQ multiplex PCR; the TCRdb copy retains only in-frame clones and omits some. The sample yields 1.4 million to 1.5 million clones, over 95% seen once. What was sequenced was naive CD4+ T cells sorted from blood. Subset given: CD45RA+ positively selected. The receptor set was obtained from a man aged 25-45 years in good health.

J is TRBJ2-1 and V is TRBV30; 15 bases are a match to TRBD2. Germline lookup yields CDR1 GTSNPN and CDR2 SVGIG (reference sequence). The CDR3 is made up of 19 amino acids. Losses at the gene ends were 6 bases for V and 4 bases for J; bases not matched to a gene: 16. The CDR3 spells CACSKPGTSGRLNYNEQFF. In nucleotides, the CDR3 is TGTGCCTGTAGTAAACCCGGGACTAGCGGGAGGCTAAATTACAATGAGCAGTTCTTC.

The chain joins TRBV19 to TRBJ2-1, with 16 bases matching TRBD2. Germline V CDR1 and CDR2: LNHDA, SQIVND (reference sequence). J lost 0 bases, V lost 1 base, and 6 bases had no gene match. The CDR3 has 20 residues. The CDR3 DNA reads TGTGCCAGTAGTATAGGGGGACTAGCGGGAGGGCGATACTCCTACAATGAGCAGTTCTTC. The encoded protein is CASSIGGLAGGRYSYNEQFF. The entire variable domain, with the rest obtained from reference TRBV19 and TRBJ2-1, is as follows: DGGITQSPKYLFRKEGQNVTLSCEQNLNHDAMYWYRQDPGQGLRLIYYSQIVNDFQKGDIAEGYSVSREKKESFPLTVTSAQKNPTAFYLCASSIGGLAGGRYSYNEQFFGPGTRLTVL.

This rearrangement joins TRBV28 to TRBJ2-7; 9 nucleotides agree with TRBD1. The germline CDR1 and CDR2 sequences are MDHEN and SYDVKM. Losses at the gene ends were 6 bases for V and 1 base for J; bases not matched to a gene: 10. The length of the CDR3 is 16 residues. The CDR3 region has the DNA TGTGCCAGCAGGCGCTTAGCCGGGACAGGGTCCTACGAGCAGTACTTC. Translating gives CASRRLAGTGSYEQYF.